The 27 T cell receptor beta chains given below trace back to one sample, sequenced in a study of OX40 agonist ivuxolimab in advanced cancers. TCRdb's copy holds only in-frame clones and misses some; the assay was immunoSEQ multiplex PCR. The sample has 100,000 or so clones, approximately 94% seen once. The source material was CD4+ or CD8+ T cells sorted from blood, sampled in a trial of the OX40 agonist ivuxolimab. These TCRs come from an adult with an advanced solid tumor such as melanoma, head and neck, liver or kidney cancer.

The J gene is TRBJ1-5, the V gene TRBV28; D perhaps matches TRBD1 (5 bases). The CDR3 sequence is 14 residues long. V was trimmed by 3 bases and J by 5 bases, leaving 11 bases between them. CDR1 is MDHEN and CDR2 is SYDVKM in the germline V gene. CDR3 nucleotide sequence: TGTGCCAGCAGTTTGGACAAATTCTATCAGCCCCAGCATTTT. Translating gives CASSLDKFYQPQHF. Looking up the rest from reference TRBV28 and TRBJ1-5 gives the full variable domain: DVKVTQSSRYLVKRTGEKVFLECVQDMDHENMFWYRQDPGLGLRLIYFSYDVKMKEKGDIPEGYSVSREKKERFSLILESASTNQTSMYLCASSLDKFYQPQHFGDGTRLSIL.

CDR3 in DNA: TGTGCCAGCAGTTATAATGGGAGGGATACGCAGTATTTT. It encodes CASSYNGRDTQYF. The chain is built from TRBV6-5 and TRBJ2-3, with D possibly being TRBD2 (6 bases). Germline V gene sequence: CDR1 MNHEY, CDR2 SVGAGI. CDR3 length: 13 residues. V shed 3 bases and J shed 6 bases, with 10 bases lying between them.

The chain carries TRBV6-5 and TRBJ2-7, with D unclear. CDR1 is MNHEY, CDR2 SVGAGI, per germline. Trimming removed 2 bases from V and 3 bases from J, with 8 bases in between. This CDR3 spans 13 amino acids. CDR3 region: CASSYRALYEQYF. CDR3 DNA: TGTGCCAGCAGTTACCGGGCTCTCTACGAGCAGTACTTC.

The rearrangement joins TRBV5-1 to TRBJ1-6; a weak D match, TRBD1 (5 bases). The CDR3 length is 16 residues. V lost 4 bases and J lost 5, with 16 bases in between. Germline loops: CDR1 SGHRS, CDR2 YFSETQ. The CDR3 DNA follows: TGCGCCAGCAGCGGAACAGGCATCGGGGATAATTCACCCCTCCACTTT. Its protein product is CASSGTGIGDNSPLHF.

CDR3 residues: CASRAGVMNTEAFF. In DNA form, the CDR3 reads TGTGCCAGCAGGGCAGGGGTGATGAACACTGAAGCTTTCTTT. This chain connects TRBV2 to TRBJ1-1; maybe TRBD1 (6 bases). Deletions cut 6 bases from V and 0 bases from J, with 11 bases between. From germline, CDR1 is SNHLY and CDR2 FYNNEI. The CDR3 totals 14 residues.

This chain joins TRBV7-2 and TRBJ2-3; 7 bases agree with TRBD2. Germline trimming cut 3 bases from V and 4 bases from J; bases unmatched to any gene: 7. The germline CDR1 and CDR2 sequences are SGHTA and FQGNSA. This CDR3 is 15 amino acids long. The CDR3 DNA sequence: TGTGCCAGCAGCTTGGTTAGGGAGGGATCAGATACGCAGTATTTT. Translating gives CASSLVREGSDTQYF. The entire variable domain, with the rest obtained from reference TRBV7-2 and TRBJ2-3, is as follows: GAGVSQSPSNKVTEKGKDVELRCDPISGHTALYWYRQSLGQGLEFLIYFQGNSAPDKSGLPSDRFSAERTGGSVSTLTIQRTQQEDSAVYLCASSLVREGSDTQYFGPGTRLTVL.

The CDR3: CASSAQPGQGINEQYF. DNA for the CDR3: TGCGCCAGCAGCGCCCAACCGGGACAGGGTATCAACGAGCAGTACTTC. The chain recombines TRBV4-1 with TRBJ2-7; the match to TRBD1 covers 9 bases. There are 16 residues in the CDR3. CDR1 is MGHRA and CDR2 is YSYEKL in the germline V gene. After removal of 5 bases from V and 5 bases from J, the junction contained 13 bases not matched to a gene.

The chain is built from TRBV13 and TRBJ2-7; D remains ambiguous. Trimming cost V 0 bases and J 5 bases, with 17 bases left between them. Germline V gene lookup returns CDR1 PRHDT and CDR2 FYEKMQ (reference sequence). This CDR3 spans 16 amino acids. CDR3 in DNA: TGTGCCAGCAGCTTAGGCGGATTTGAAGGGCGCGACGAGCAGTACTTC. Its translation is CASSLGGFEGRDEQYF.

Here the CDR3 reads CASSSQVAGVDDTQYF. In DNA, the CDR3 is TGTGCCAGCAGCTCCCAGGTAGCAGGGGTGGACGATACGCAGTATTTT. The chain combines TRBV7-6 with TRBJ2-3, with D maybe TRBD1 (6 bases). V was trimmed by 4 bases and J by 6 bases, leaving 20 bases between them. The CDR3 spans 16 residues. Germline CDR1 SGHVS, CDR2 FNYEAQ.

The genes are TRBV11-3 and TRBJ2-3, with no clear D. The CDR3 runs 14 residues. The germline V gene encodes CDR1 SGHNT and CDR2 YENEEA. V lost 5 bases, J lost 2 bases, and 11 bases lay in between. CDR3 DNA: TGTGCCAGCAGCCCAGACGGCAACACAGATACGCAGTATTTT. Its translation is CASSPDGNTDTQYF.

V is TRBV19 and J is TRBJ1-1, with TRBD1 as a possible D gene (5 bases). Germline CDR1 and CDR2: LNHDA and SQIVND (reference sequence). V dropped 3 bases and J dropped 6 bases, with 11 bases sitting between them. The CDR3 is 13 amino acids. In DNA, the CDR3 is TGTGCCAGTAGTATCCGGGACGGCCCTGAAGCTTTCTTT. Residues: CASSIRDGPEAFF.

The chain employs TRBV29-1 and TRBJ1-1; D call uncertain. Per the germline V gene, CDR1 is SQVTM and CDR2 is ANQGSEA. The CDR3 loop spans 12 amino acids. Trimming cost V 3 bases and J 6 bases, with 11 bases left between them. CDR3 nucleotides: TGCAGCGTTGAGGGAGGGCAGCCTGAAGCTTTCTTT. Protein: CSVEGGQPEAFF.

The chain combines TRBV10-3 with TRBJ1-1; D might be TRBD1 (6 bases). The CDR3 totals 13 residues. V was clipped by 10 bases and J by 1 base, with 13 bases between them. Germline V gene data show CDR1 as ENHRY and CDR2 as SYGVKD. The CDR3 sequence: CATGDTGNTEAFF. CDR3 coding DNA: TGTGCCACCGGGGACACCGGGAACACTGAAGCTTTCTTT.

The chain recombines TRBV4-3 with TRBJ2-1; unclear D gene. CDR1 and CDR2 from the germline V gene are LGHNA and YSLEER. CDR3 length: 14 amino acids. Trimming cost V 0 bases and J 7 bases, with 10 bases left between them. The CDR3 region is CASSQESGWNEQFF. In nucleotides, the CDR3 is TGCGCCAGCAGCCAAGAAAGTGGGTGGAATGAGCAGTTCTTC.

The chain links TRBV19 to TRBJ2-1; possibly TRBD1 for D (5 bases). Between the trimmed V and J ends, which lost 0 bases and 6 bases, there was a span of 6 bases. The CDR3 runs 13 residues. Looked up from germline, CDR1 is LNHDA and CDR2 is SQIVND (reference sequence). CDR3 region: CASSIDRVNEQFF. For the CDR3, the DNA is TGTGCCAGTAGTATAGACAGGGTCAATGAGCAGTTCTTC.

V and J are TRBV5-1 and TRBJ1-1, with 7 bases matching TRBD1. The CDR3 spans 12 residues. Per germline, CDR1 SGHRS and CDR2 YFSETQ. V trimming: 1 base; J trimming: 8 bases; junction bases outside the gene matches: 2. The CDR3 here is CASSLTTGEAFF. CDR3 in DNA: TGCGCCAGCAGCTTGACGACAGGGGAAGCTTTCTTT.

The chain combines TRBV9 with TRBJ2-5; TRBD2 aligns across 7 bases. The length of the CDR3 is 15 residues. The ends lost 4 bases at V and 2 bases at J; junction bases unmatched: 8. The germline CDR1 and CDR2 sequences are SGDLS and YYNGEE. CDR3 in amino acids: CASSPALAEQETQYF. As DNA, the CDR3 is TGTGCCAGCAGCCCCGCCCTAGCGGAGCAAGAGACCCAGTACTTC.

This chain joins TRBV7-9 and TRBJ2-1, with a tentative D call TRBD1 (5 bases). The CDR3 runs to 13 residues. In germline, CDR1 is SEHNR, CDR2 FQNEAQ (reference sequence). Trimming took off 5 bases at V and 7 bases at J, with 12 bases between the two ends. As DNA, the CDR3 is TGTGCCAGCAGCCCTCCAGGGTGGAATGAGCAGTTCTTC. Residues: CASSPPGWNEQFF. Filled out from reference TRBV7-9 and TRBJ2-1, the complete variable domain reads DTGVSQNPRHKITKRGQNVTFRCDPISEHNRLYWYRQTLGQGPEFLTYFQNEAQLEKSRLLSDRFSAERPKGSFSTLEIQRTEQGDSAMYLCASSPPGWNEQFFGPGTRLTVL.

The chain recombines TRBV7-8 with TRBJ1-5; possibly TRBD1 for D (5 bases). The CDR3 runs 13 residues. Looked up from germline, CDR1 is SGHVS and CDR2 is FQNEAQ. V shed 5 bases and J shed 5 bases, with 10 bases lying between them. The CDR3: CASSIRDHQPQHF. In nucleotides, the CDR3 is TGTGCCAGCAGCATCCGGGACCATCAGCCCCAGCATTTT.

The J gene is TRBJ2-5, the V gene TRBV12-5, with TRBD1 identical over 9 bases. This CDR3 has 16 amino acids. Germline CDR1 and CDR2: LGHNT and FRNRAP. J lost 5 bases, V lost 5 bases, and 12 bases had no gene match. CDR3 sequence (DNA): TGTGCTAGTGGTAACACCGGGACAGGGAATTACGAGACCCAGTACTTC. It codes for CASGNTGTGNYETQYF.

The genes are TRBV19 and TRBJ2-1; 12 nucleotides match TRBD2. Germline CDR1 LNHDA, CDR2 SQIVND (reference sequence). V dropped 5 bases and J dropped 7; count of bases not matched to a gene: 3. This CDR3 is 14 amino acids long. The CDR3 nucleotides are TGTGCCAGTAGTTCCGGACTAGCGGGAAATGAGCAGTTCTTC. It yields the protein CASSSGLAGNEQFF.

This chain connects TRBV7-2 to TRBJ2-1; D remains unclear. V was pared by 1 base and J by 7 bases, with 8 bases between. Germline-derived CDR1 and CDR2 are SGHTA and FQGNSA. The CDR3 length is 13 residues. The CDR3 protein is CASSLDGLNEQFF. In nucleotides, the CDR3 is TGTGCCAGCAGCTTAGATGGGTTGAATGAGCAGTTCTTC.

The gene calls are TRBV28 and TRBJ1-2, with 7 bases aligning to TRBD1. The germline V gene has CDR1 MDHEN and CDR2 SYDVKM. CDR3 size: 13 residues. J was trimmed by 7 bases and V by 3 bases; bases with no gene match: 5. For the CDR3, the DNA is TGTGCCAGCAGTTTGGAGGGGGCGGCTGGCTACACCTTC. The encoded protein is CASSLEGAAGYTF.

This clone was observed once. The chain links TRBV7-7 to TRBJ1-4, with 8 bases lining up with TRBD1. The germline V gene encodes CDR1 SSHAT and CDR2 FNYEAQ (reference sequence). CDR3 length: 13 residues. V lost 5 bases and J lost 12; bases outside the gene matches: 8. CDR3 sequence reads: CASSPGTGLELFF. In DNA, the CDR3 is TGTGCCAGCAGCCCTGGGACAGGTCTGGAACTGTTTTTT.

This rearrangement joins TRBV4-2 to TRBJ2-7; D might be TRBD2 (5 bases). Germline loops: CDR1 LGHNA, CDR2 YNFKEQ. The CDR3 is 14 residues long. Trimming pared 0 bases from V and 3 bases from J, leaving 9 bases between. CDR3 nucleotides: TGTGCCAGCAGCCAAGATAGGACTCACTACGAGCAGTACTTC. Its translation: CASSQDRTHYEQYF.

This clone was picked up a small number of times. The rearrangement links TRBV2 to TRBJ1-2; 7 nucleotides match TRBD1. This CDR3 contains 12 residues. Germline-derived CDR1 and CDR2 are SNHLY and FYNNEI. V was clipped by 7 bases and J by 7 bases; unmatched bases: 6. The CDR3 DNA is TGTGCCAGCAACGGCAGGGGGATTGGCTACACCTTC. Protein: CASNGRGIGYTF.

This rearrangement joins TRBV18 to TRBJ2-5, with D possibly being TRBD1 (6 bases). The CDR3 is 14 amino acids. The V gene's germline CDR1 is KGHSH and CDR2 LQKENI. Deletions cut 2 bases from V and 3 bases from J, with 10 bases between. The CDR3 is CASSPGTNKETQYF. DNA for the CDR3: TGTGCCAGCTCACCAGGGACAAACAAAGAGACCCAGTACTTC.